Following are 4 T cell receptor beta chains from one sample sequenced in a study of early T cells in non-severe SARS-CoV-2 infection. TCRdb called the 5' RACE reads again in MiXCR, with one record for every CDR3 protein. Altogether tens of thousands of distinct CDR3 sequences are present, roughly 5.2% being singletons, with the ten largest covering around 3.7%. The sample consisted of whole blood. These receptor sequences come from an adult who was a healthcare worker with PCR-confirmed SARS-CoV-2 infection or an uninfected control (not recorded which).

The V call is TRBV7-2, the J call TRBJ2-7; D gene unclear. The germline V gene has CDR1 SGHTA and CDR2 FQGNSA. The CDR3 is 14 amino acids. Trimming took 2 bases from V and 0 from J, leaving 8 bases between them. The CDR3 reads CASSLMRNSYEQYF. The CDR3 region has the DNA TGTGCCAGCAGCTTAATGCGGAACTCCTACGAGCAGTACTTC.

This clonotype was detected ten times or more. The chain joins TRBV6-5 to TRBJ2-1; D possibly corresponds to TRBD1 (6 bases). V was clipped by 6 bases and J by 0 bases, with 15 bases between them. Per germline, CDR1 MNHEY and CDR2 SVGAGI. The CDR3 is 16 amino acids. The CDR3 DNA is TGTGCCAGCAGACAGGGTTTTGTAAGCTCCTACAATGAGCAGTTCTTC. It specifies CASRQGFVSSYNEQFF.

In its sample, this clonotype was seen a few times. This chain uses TRBV7-9 with TRBJ1-2; D uncertain. The CDR3 loop spans 15 amino acids. V was clipped by 4 bases and J by 2 bases, with 14 bases between them. The germline V gene encodes CDR1 SEHNR and CDR2 FQNEAQ (reference sequence). The CDR3 here is CASSYGPSVNYGYTF. DNA for the CDR3: TGTGCCAGCAGCTACGGACCGAGCGTGAACTATGGCTACACCTTC.

This clonotype was counted a few times. At one of its ends the junction is not consistent with the germline gene, which may arise from a read error. CDR3 in DNA: TGCGCCAGCAGCTCGGAGGGCTATGGCTACACCTTC. Amino acids: CASSSEGYGYTF. The chain is built from TRBV11-2 and TRBJ1-2; D uncertain. The CDR3 contains 12 residues. Germline CDR1 and CDR2: SGHAT and FQNNGV.